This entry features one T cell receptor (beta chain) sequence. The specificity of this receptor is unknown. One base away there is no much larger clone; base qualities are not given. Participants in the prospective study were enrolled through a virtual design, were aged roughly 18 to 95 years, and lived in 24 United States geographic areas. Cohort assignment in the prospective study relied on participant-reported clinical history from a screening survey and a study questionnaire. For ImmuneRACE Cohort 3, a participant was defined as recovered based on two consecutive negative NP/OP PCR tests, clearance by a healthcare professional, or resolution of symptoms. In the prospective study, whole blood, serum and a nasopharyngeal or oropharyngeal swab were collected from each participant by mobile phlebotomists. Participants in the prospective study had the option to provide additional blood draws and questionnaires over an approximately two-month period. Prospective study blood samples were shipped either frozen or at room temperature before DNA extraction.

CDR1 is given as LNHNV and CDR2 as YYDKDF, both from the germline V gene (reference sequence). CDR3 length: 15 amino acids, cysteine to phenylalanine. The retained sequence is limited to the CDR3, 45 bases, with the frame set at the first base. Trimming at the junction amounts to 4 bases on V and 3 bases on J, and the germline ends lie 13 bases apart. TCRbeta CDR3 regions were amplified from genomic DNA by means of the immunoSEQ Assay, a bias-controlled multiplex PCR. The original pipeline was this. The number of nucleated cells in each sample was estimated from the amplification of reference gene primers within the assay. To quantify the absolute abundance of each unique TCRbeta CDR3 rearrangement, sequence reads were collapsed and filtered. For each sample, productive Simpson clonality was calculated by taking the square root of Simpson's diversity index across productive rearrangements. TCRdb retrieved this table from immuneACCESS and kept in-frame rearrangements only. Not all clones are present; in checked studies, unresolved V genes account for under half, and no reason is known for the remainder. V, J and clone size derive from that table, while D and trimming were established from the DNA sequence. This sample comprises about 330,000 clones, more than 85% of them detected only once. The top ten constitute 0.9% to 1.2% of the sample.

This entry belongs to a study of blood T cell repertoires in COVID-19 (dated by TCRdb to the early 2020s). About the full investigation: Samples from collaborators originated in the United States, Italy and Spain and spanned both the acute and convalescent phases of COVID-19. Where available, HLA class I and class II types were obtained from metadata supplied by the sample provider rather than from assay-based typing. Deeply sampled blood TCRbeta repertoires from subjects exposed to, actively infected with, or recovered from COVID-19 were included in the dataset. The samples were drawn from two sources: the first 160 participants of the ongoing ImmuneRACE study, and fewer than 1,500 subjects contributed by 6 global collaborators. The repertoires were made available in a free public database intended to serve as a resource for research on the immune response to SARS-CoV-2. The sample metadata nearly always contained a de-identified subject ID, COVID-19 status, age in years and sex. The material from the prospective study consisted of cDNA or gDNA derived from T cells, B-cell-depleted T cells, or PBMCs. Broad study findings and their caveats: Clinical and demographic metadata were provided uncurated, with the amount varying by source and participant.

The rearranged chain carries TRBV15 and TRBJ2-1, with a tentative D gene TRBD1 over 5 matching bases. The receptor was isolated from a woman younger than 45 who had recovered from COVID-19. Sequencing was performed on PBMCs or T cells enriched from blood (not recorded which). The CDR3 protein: CATSIPDRFYNEQFF. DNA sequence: TGTGCCACCAGCATTCCAGACAGATTCTACAATGAGCAGTTCTTC.